The 13 T cell receptor beta chains given below trace back to one sample, sequenced in a study of blood T cell repertoires in COVID-19. Sequencing was performed with immunoSEQ multiplex PCR; in TCRdb, only in-frame clones are kept and a portion is missing. Of around 100,000 clones listed, around 84% are singletons. Specimen: peripheral blood. These receptors were taken from a man in his forties or fifties with acute or convalescent COVID-19.

The rearrangement joins TRBV4-2 to TRBJ1-2; 10 nucleotides align to TRBD1. CDR1 and CDR2 (germline): LGHNA, YNFKEQ. After removal of 2 bases from V and 7 bases from J, the junction contained 4 bases not matched to a gene. CDR3 size: 14 residues. CDR3 DNA sequence: TGTGCCAGCAGCCAATCTGACAGGGGGCTTGGCTACACCTTC. Encoded protein: CASSQSDRGLGYTF.

The rearrangement joins TRBV2 to TRBJ1-5; D remains ambiguous. The CDR3 is made up of 15 amino acids. Germline CDR1 is SNHLY and CDR2 is FYNNEI. V was trimmed by 7 bases and J by 7 bases, leaving 20 bases between them. CDR3 in amino acids: CASTPAGPRTQPQHF. CDR3 bases: TGTGCCAGCACCCCCGCTGGGCCTCGAACCCAGCCCCAGCATTTT. Full variable domain (remainder filled in from reference TRBV2 and TRBJ1-5): EPEVTQTPSHQVTQMGQEVILRCVPISNHLYFYWYRQILGQKVEFLVSFYNNEISEKSEIFDDQFSVERPDGSNFTLKIRSTKLEDSAMYFCASTPAGPRTQPQHFGDGTRLSIL.

The gene calls are TRBV5-1 and TRBJ1-3; D call uncertain. Germline V gene lookup returns CDR1 SGHRS and CDR2 YFSETQ. Trimming stripped 4 bases from V and 0 bases from J, with 5 bases between. The CDR3 extends over 13 amino acids. CDR3: CASSRSSGNTIYF. CDR3 sequence (DNA): TGCGCCAGCAGCAGGAGCTCTGGAAACACCATATATTTT.

The chain uses TRBV28 and TRBJ1-1, with unresolved D. Germline V lookup: CDR1 MDHEN, CDR2 SYDVKM. The V end lost 6 bases, the J end lost 0 bases, and 17 bases lay between the germline ends. The CDR3 contains 16 residues. CDR3 in DNA: TGTGCCAGCAGAGCAACCGGGAGTTTCATGAACACTGAAGCTTTCTTT. Encoded protein: CASRATGSFMNTEAFF.

The chain uses TRBV7-8 and TRBJ2-7; D is possibly TRBD2 (5 bases). Per the germline V gene, CDR1 is SGHVS and CDR2 is FQNEAQ. V dropped 3 bases and J dropped 5 bases, with 11 bases sitting between them. There are 13 residues in the CDR3. For the CDR3, the DNA is TGTGCCAGCAGCTTGCCTCGGCGGGACGAGCAGTACTTC. Translating it yields CASSLPRRDEQYF. Complete variable domain (other parts from reference TRBV7-8 and TRBJ2-7): GAGVSQSPRYKVAKRGQDVALRCDPISGHVSLFWYQQALGQGPEFLTYFQNEAQLDKSGLPSDRFFAERPEGSVSTLKIQRTQQEDSAVYLCASSLPRRDEQYFGPGTRLTVT.

J is TRBJ1-1 and V is TRBV29-1; 9 positions agree with TRBD1. The CDR3 totals 15 residues. Trimming took 6 bases from V and 0 from J; bases not matched to a gene: 8. The V gene's germline CDR1 is SQVTM and CDR2 ANQGSEA. The CDR3 nucleotides are TGCAGCGTCTCCGGGACAGGGCCTCTGAACACTGAAGCTTTCTTT. It specifies CSVSGTGPLNTEAFF.

The V and J genes are TRBV4-1 and TRBJ2-1; 8 bases agree with TRBD1. The CDR3 sequence is 14 residues long. J was trimmed by 6 bases and V by 3 bases; bases with no gene match: 4. Germline-derived CDR1 and CDR2 are MGHRA and YSYEKL. As DNA, the CDR3 is TGCGCCAGCAGCCAGCGGGACAGGCTCAATGAGCAGTTCTTC. Encoded protein: CASSQRDRLNEQFF.

This clone has a handful of counts. The chain uses TRBV5-6 and TRBJ2-7; 7 bases agree with TRBD2. After removal of 4 bases from V and 0 bases from J, the junction contained 7 bases not matched to a gene. This CDR3 comprises 15 residues. Germline CDR1 and CDR2: SGHDT and YYEEEE. The CDR3 DNA sequence: TGTGCCAGCAGCACTCTAGCGGAGCCCTCCTACGAGCAGTACTTC. Translated: CASSTLAEPSYEQYF.

The CDR3 DNA sequence: TGCGCCAGCAGCTCTGACGGGATCAGCACAGATACGCAGTATTTT. It yields the protein CASSSDGISTDTQYF. The J gene is TRBJ2-3, the V gene TRBV5-1; tentative D call: TRBD2 (5 bases). This CDR3 is built from 15 residues. Per germline, CDR1 SGHRS and CDR2 YFSETQ. V lost 3 bases and J 0 bases, leaving 11 bases between the germline ends.

The chain joins TRBV27 to TRBJ1-1; D unresolved. The CDR3 has 14 residues. CDR1 is MNHEY and CDR2 is SMNVEV in the germline V gene (reference sequence). V lost 6 bases, J lost 6 bases, and 17 bases lay in between. DNA of the CDR3: TGTGCCAGCAGCTCCGGACTCTGGTCCGCTGAAGCTTTCTTT. Encoded protein: CASSSGLWSAEAFF.

This rearrangement joins TRBV20-1 to TRBJ2-1; possible D gene TRBD1, 6 bases. Germline values: CDR1 DFQATT, CDR2 SNEGSKA (reference sequence). The ends were cut back, 3 bases at V and 15 bases at J, with 15 bases in the middle. The CDR3 loop spans 11 amino acids. Here the CDR3 reads CSASRGKGRFF. CDR3 DNA sequence: TGCAGTGCTAGTAGGGGGAAGGGACGGTTCTTC.

The gene calls are TRBV18 and TRBJ1-5; TRBD1 is a possible D gene (6 bases). Trimming shortened V by 5 bases and J by 2 bases, and 19 bases separated the two germline ends. This CDR3 is 17 amino acids long. The germline gives CDR1 KGHSH, CDR2 LQKENI. CDR3 DNA: TGTGCCAGCTCAACGCGGGGGCCCAGTGGTGGCAATCAGCCCCAGCATTTT. Its translation is CASSTRGPSGGNQPQHF.

This chain uses TRBV4-1 with TRBJ1-4; the D is unclear. V lost 0 bases and J 5 bases, leaving 13 bases between the germline ends. This CDR3 contains 16 residues. Germline V gene data show CDR1 as MGHRA and CDR2 as YSYEKL. The CDR3 DNA is TGCGCCAGCAGCCAAGAGGTGGCAGGAAAAAATGAAAAACTGTTTTTT. It is translated as CASSQEVAGKNEKLFF.